Following are 17 T cell receptor beta chains from one sample sequenced in a study of blood T cell repertoires in COVID-19. Generated by immunoSEQ multiplex PCR, the TCRdb table keeps only in-frame clones and is missing some. Here the sample spans roughly 330,000 clones, roughly nine tenths being singletons. The sequenced sample consisted of PBMCs or T cells enriched from blood (not recorded which). The source of these receptors is a woman in her 30s who had recovered from COVID-19.

The chain couples TRBV6-5 to TRBJ2-2, with a possible D match to TRBD2 (5 bases). Germline loops: CDR1 MNHEY, CDR2 SVGAGI. Deletions cut 5 bases from V and 6 bases from J, with 13 bases between. The CDR3 spans 14 residues. As DNA, the CDR3 is TGTGCCAGCAGTAGCCTGGCGGGTCCCGGGGAGCTGTTTTTT. Residues: CASSSLAGPGELFF.

The gene calls are TRBV6-5 and TRBJ1-4; 8 nucleotides match TRBD1. This CDR3 comprises 14 residues. With 6 bases clipped from V and 8 bases from J, the junction kept 8 bases outside the gene matches. From germline, CDR1 is MNHEY and CDR2 SVGAGI. The CDR3 DNA is TGTGCCAGCAGCGCAGGACAGGGAGGGGAAAAACTGTTTTTT. Translation gives CASSAGQGGEKLFF.

This chain connects TRBV7-9 to TRBJ1-1; 8 bases are shared with TRBD1. The CDR3 runs 16 residues. The germline gives CDR1 SEHNR, CDR2 FQNEAQ (reference sequence). The ends lost 5 bases at V and 3 bases at J; junction bases unmatched: 11. This chain's CDR3 is CASSPQGQVGDTEAFF. DNA of the CDR3: TGTGCCAGCAGCCCCCAGGGACAGGTGGGGGACACTGAAGCTTTCTTT.

The rearrangement joins TRBV6-5 to TRBJ1-3; D is ambiguous. The CDR3 loop spans 15 amino acids. Germline-derived CDR1 and CDR2 are MNHEY and SVGAGI. The V gene lost 2 bases and the J gene lost 0 bases, with 8 bases spanning the gap. The chain's CDR3 is CASSYTPVSGNTIYF. The CDR3 DNA follows: TGTGCCAGCAGTTACACCCCAGTCTCTGGAAACACCATATATTTT.

To note about this clone: Other DNA sequences in this sample translate to the same CDR3. The DNA of the CDR3 is TGTGCCAGTAGTACTCAGGGAAGCAATCAGCCCCAGCATTTT. This codes for CASSTQGSNQPQHF. J is TRBJ1-5 and V is TRBV19, with a possible D match to TRBD1 (5 bases). V lost 4 bases to trimming and J lost 1 base, with 8 bases between them. This CDR3 is 14 amino acids long. In germline, CDR1 is LNHDA, CDR2 SQIVND (reference sequence).

This clone was counted once. V is TRBV7-9 and J is TRBJ2-5; 10 bases align to TRBD2. The trim removed 5 bases at V and 4 bases at J, leaving 13 bases unmatched. Germline values: CDR1 SEHNR, CDR2 FQNEAQ (reference sequence). The CDR3 runs 17 residues. The CDR3 here is CASSGTLSGGARETQYF. The CDR3 coding sequence is TGTGCCAGCAGCGGAACACTGAGCGGGGGGGCTAGAGAGACCCAGTACTTC. Supplemented by reference TRBV7-9 and TRBJ2-5, the full variable domain reads DTGVSQNPRHKITKRGQNVTFRCDPISEHNRLYWYRQTLGQGPEFLTYFQNEAQLEKSRLLSDRFSAERPKGSFSTLEIQRTEQGDSAMYLCASSGTLSGGARETQYFGPGTRLLVL.

V is TRBV30 and J is TRBJ2-7; D gene unclear. V dropped 2 bases and J dropped 3 bases, with 11 bases sitting between them. There are 13 residues in the CDR3. The V gene's germline CDR1 is GTSNPN and CDR2 SVGIG (reference sequence). The CDR3 protein is CAWSPGWNYEQYF. CDR3 sequence (DNA): TGTGCCTGGAGTCCCGGGTGGAACTACGAGCAGTACTTC.

CDR3 DNA: TGTGCCAGCAGAAAGACCGGGACAGGGGCCTACGAGCAGTACTTC. This translates into CASRKTGTGAYEQYF. The chain is built from TRBV6-5 and TRBJ2-7, with 10 bases aligning to TRBD1. Germline lookup yields CDR1 MNHEY and CDR2 SVGAGI. With V trimmed by 6 bases and J by 2 bases, 7 bases remained unmatched. The CDR3 has 15 amino acids.

V gene TRBV7-9 combines with J gene TRBJ2-1, with D possibly being TRBD2 (6 bases). The CDR3 runs to 18 residues. The ends were cut back, 5 bases at V and 4 bases at J, with 24 bases in the middle. From germline, CDR1 is SEHNR and CDR2 FQNEAQ (reference sequence). The CDR3, as DNA: TGTGCCAGCAGCCATGGTCCGGCTGCAGGGAGGAGATACAATGAGCAGTTCTTC. Residues: CASSHGPAAGRRYNEQFF.

The rearrangement joins TRBV27 to TRBJ1-1; maybe TRBD1 (5 bases). The CDR3 loop spans 17 amino acids. From germline, CDR1 is MNHEY and CDR2 SMNVEV (reference sequence). The ends were cut back, 7 bases at V and 4 bases at J, with 25 bases in the middle. CDR3 region: CASTLRNPRGGGTEAFF. CDR3 DNA sequence: TGTGCCAGCACCCTAAGGAACCCGCGGGGCGGGGGCACTGAAGCTTTCTTT.

The chain is built from TRBV11-3 and TRBJ2-2, with D maybe TRBD2 (6 bases). The CDR3 is 16 amino acids. Germline CDR1 SGHNT, CDR2 YENEEA. V gave up 5 bases and J gave up 3 bases, with 16 bases separating them. The DNA of the CDR3 is TGTGCCAGCAGCCCCCGTTGGGGGGTGGACACCGGGGAGCTGTTTTTT. It translates to CASSPRWGVDTGELFF. Full variable domain (outside the CDR3, taken from reference TRBV11-3 and TRBJ2-2): EAGVVQSPRYKIIEKKQPVAFWCNPISGHNTLYWYLQNLGQGPELLIRYENEEAVDDSQLPKDRFSAERLKGVDSTLKIQPAELGDSAVYLCASSPRWGVDTGELFFGEGSRLTVL.

The chain employs TRBV4-1 and TRBJ2-2; D is unclear. Per the germline V gene, CDR1 is MGHRA and CDR2 is YSYEKL. V lost 0 bases and J 7 bases, leaving 6 bases between the germline ends. CDR3 length: 13 amino acids. The DNA for the CDR3 is TGCGCCAGCAGCCAAGAATACAACGGGGAGCTGTTTTTT. It translates to CASSQEYNGELFF.

The gene calls are TRBV11-2 and TRBJ1-2; perhaps TRBD1 as D (5 bases). Trimming cost V 1 base and J 6 bases, with 12 bases left between them. This CDR3 comprises 14 residues. Germline assignment: CDR1 SGHAT and CDR2 FQNNGV. The CDR3 reads CASSLARTRDGYTF. CDR3 in DNA: TGTGCCAGCAGCTTAGCACGAACCAGGGATGGCTACACCTTC.

This clone was recorded a few times. J is TRBJ2-7 and V is TRBV4-1; 8 nucleotides align to TRBD2. V trimming: 0 bases; J trimming: 4 bases; junction bases outside the gene matches: 14. Germline values: CDR1 MGHRA, CDR2 YSYEKL. This CDR3 is 18 amino acids long. CDR3 sequence (DNA): TGCGCCAGCAGCCAAGAAGGGTTTCGGGGGGGGCCGGTATACGAGCAGTACTTC. As protein: CASSQEGFRGGPVYEQYF.

This chain joins TRBV7-9 and TRBJ2-7, with D possibly being TRBD1 (6 bases). Trimming took off 5 bases at V and 2 bases at J, with 16 bases between the two ends. The CDR3 has 15 residues. Germline-derived CDR1 and CDR2 are SEHNR and FQNEAQ (reference sequence). CDR3 sequence: CASSPSTGTPYEQYF. CDR3 nucleotides: TGTGCCAGCAGCCCCAGCACAGGGACCCCCTACGAGCAGTACTTC.

The chain is built from TRBV13 and TRBJ2-7, with D possibly TRBD1 on 6 matching bases. V lost 1 base, J lost 6 bases, and 13 bases lay in between. The CDR3 loop spans 14 amino acids. Germline-derived CDR1 and CDR2 are PRHDT and FYEKMQ (reference sequence). The CDR3 reads CASSLVARGGEQYF. The CDR3 DNA reads as TGTGCCAGCAGCTTAGTGGCCAGGGGCGGCGAGCAGTACTTC.

This sequence joins TRBV4-1 and TRBJ2-3, with D unclear. CDR1 and CDR2 from the germline V gene are MGHRA and YSYEKL. Trimming shortened V by 0 bases and J by 3 bases, and 19 bases separated the two germline ends. This CDR3 comprises 18 residues. The CDR3, as DNA: TGCGCCAGCAGCCAAGATACCAGGCCCTCCCAGATTACAGATACGCAGTATTTT. It is translated as CASSQDTRPSQITDTQYF.